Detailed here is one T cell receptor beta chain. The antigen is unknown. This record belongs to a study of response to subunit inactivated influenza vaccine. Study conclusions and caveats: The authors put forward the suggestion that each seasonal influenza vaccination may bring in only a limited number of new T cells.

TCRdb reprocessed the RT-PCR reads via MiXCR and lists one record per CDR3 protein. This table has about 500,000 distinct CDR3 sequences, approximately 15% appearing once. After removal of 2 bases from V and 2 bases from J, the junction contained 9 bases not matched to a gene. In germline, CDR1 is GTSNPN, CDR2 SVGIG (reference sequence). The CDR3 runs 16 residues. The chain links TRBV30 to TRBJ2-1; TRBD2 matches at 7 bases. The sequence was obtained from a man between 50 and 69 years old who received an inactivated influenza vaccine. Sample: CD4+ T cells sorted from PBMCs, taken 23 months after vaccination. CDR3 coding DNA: TGTGCCTGGAGTACCCAGTTGAGCGGGGCCTACAATGAGCAGTTCTTC. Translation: CAWSTQLSGAYNEQFF.